This record concerns one T cell receptor beta chain sequence. This clonotype occurred a few times. Its antigen remains undetermined. No quality values exist for individual bases; no much larger clone is one base distant. Hyperthyroidism was considered stable if no progression to ophthalmopathy occurred within 18 months of follow-up. Hyperthyroidism patients were newly diagnosed, with disease duration under 2 months, and aged 18 to 65 years. Anyone with other autoimmune diseases, uncontrolled infections, pregnancy or lactation was excluded from the study. Clinical symptoms, serum thyroxine, TRAb, thyroid ultrasound and orbital computed tomography were used for diagnosis. Ficoll-Paque density gradient centrifugation was used to isolate PBMCs from around 9.1 ml of fresh peripheral blood. Total RNA was extracted with Trizol reagent and quality-checked on an Agilent 2100 Bioanalyzer. According to the germline V gene, CDR1 reads ENHRY and CDR2 reads SYGVKD. V and J are truncated by 6 bases and 0 bases respectively, leaving an intervening sequence of 12 bases. The CDR3 numbers 15 residues from cysteine through phenylalanine. Only the CDR3 region is kept as DNA, spanning 45 bases read in frame from base 1.

This sample was taken from a study of Graves' ophthalmopathy and Graves' hyperthyroidism (dated by TCRdb to the late 2010s). At the level of the whole study: Peripheral blood was collected at initial diagnosis, prior to any treatment. To explore V-J signatures that separate ophthalmopathy from hyperthyroidism, a discovery set of about 98 patients was enrolled, consisting of 40 to 45 with ophthalmopathy and some 56 with stable hyperthyroidism. Following sampling, methimazole starting at 30 mg daily was administered to hyperthyroidism patients, and high-dose intravenous methylprednisolone was administered to ophthalmopathy patients. For training and testing, the 100 or so patients in the discovery cohort were randomly divided in a 7:3 ratio. An independent validation cohort was composed of around 19 hyperthyroidism patients and around 15 patients who later progressed from hyperthyroidism to ophthalmopathy. To tell Graves' ophthalmopathy apart from Graves' hyperthyroidism, and to predict which patients would progress to ophthalmopathy, the study relied on TCR beta repertoire signatures. In total, 135 blood samples were TCR-sequenced: 43 ophthalmopathy, under 80 hyperthyroidism and some 17 hyperthyroidism-to-ophthalmopathy patients. In more than five hyperthyroidism patients, T-cell repertoires of thyroid tissue and blood were compared. Findings and caveats that apply to the study as a whole: Most expanded thyroid clonotypes with a frequency above 0.001 also appeared in blood, which suggests that blood repertoires may reflect the immune response in the thyroid. Sample size was not statistically predetermined, and group allocation was not concealed from the investigators. In validation, the model predicted ophthalmopathy progression with over 60% sensitivity and roughly 72% specificity; roughly eleven predicted patients were CT-confirmed with GO in a median of approximately six months. In cross-validation, the 13-signature model distinguished ophthalmopathy from stable hyperthyroidism with approximately 90% sensitivity and 81.08% specificity, while in the test set the corresponding values were about 80% and 75%.

TCR beta CDR3 regions were amplified from RNA transcripts for repertoire sequencing. A first-round RT-PCR used HTBI primers with the Qiagen OneStep RT-PCR kit, followed by a second-round multiplex PCR, size selection and purification. Sequencing of the libraries was carried out on an Illumina HiSeq2000 in paired-end mode with 100 bp reads. Processing in the source paper ran as follows. SOAPnuke was used to process the reads, removing any read that contained adapters or uncalled bases, had a mean Phred below 15, or lacked an exact match to the constant primer or identifier. High-quality paired reads were merged with COPE v1.2.5. Unique nucleotide sequences were defined as clonotypes and aligned to IMGT TRB V, D and J references using MiTCR v1.1. Analysis was restricted to V-J combinations with a frequency above 0.0001, which covered about 99% of repertoires. A TCR clonal expansion and chaos score per V-J combination was defined as the ratio of F50 clonal expansion to chaos observed in the TCRdist matrix. Welch's t-statistics and random forest were used to reduce features to about a dozen V-J combinations, which were fed into a naive Bayes classifier. Thyroid-blood repertoire similarity was quantified with the Morisita-Horn index. TCRdb reworked the public reads: Q25 trimming with fastp, MiXCR clone assembly, productive beta chains retained. Entries are consolidated by CDR3 protein sequence, retaining the most common genes and DNA. The V and J calls reflect TCRdb's pipeline rather than the authors' work. The sample yields 400,000 to 450,000 distinct CDR3 sequences; roughly 20% were counted once. The ten largest make up under 3% of the sample.

This chain joins TRBV10-3 to TRBJ1-5, and the D gene may be TRBD1, 6 bases matching. This clonotype was sampled from a woman under 30 with stable Graves' hyperthyroidism. Donor details come from another sample of the same person, matched by shared clones. Sequenced: peripheral blood. The CDR3: CAISRDKYSNQPQHF. The bases read TGTGCCATCAGCCGGGACAAATATAGCAATCAGCCCCAGCATTTT.